Given below is one T cell receptor beta chain in context. In the study's own analysis: Amplification of reference gene primers was used by the study to estimate nucleated cell counts. Profiled with immunoSEQ multiplex PCR; TCRdb holds only in-frame clones, not every one. The DNA was the basis for D and trimming; V, J and clone size are from that table. The table shows under 100,000 clones, with just over 90% occurring only once. The data stem from a study of blood T cell repertoires in COVID-19. For the study at large: Researchers got acute and convalescent COVID-19 samples from the United States, Italy and Spain. Nucleic acid was either cDNA or gDNA, and it came from T cells, B-cell-depleted T cells, or PBMCs.

The clonotype originates from a man aged 50 to 59 with acute or convalescent COVID-19. The sequencing sample was made of peripheral blood.

CDR3 region: CASSLGGGGLEKLFF. Here the CDR3 DNA reads TGTGCCAGCAGCTTAGGAGGGGGCGGATTGGAAAAACTGTTTTTT. The gene calls are TRBV7-8 and TRBJ1-4, with 7 positions matching TRBD1. Germline values: CDR1 SGHVS, CDR2 FQNEAQ. CDR3 length: 15 amino acids. V was pared by 1 base and J by 8 bases, with 7 bases of the junction left unmatched.